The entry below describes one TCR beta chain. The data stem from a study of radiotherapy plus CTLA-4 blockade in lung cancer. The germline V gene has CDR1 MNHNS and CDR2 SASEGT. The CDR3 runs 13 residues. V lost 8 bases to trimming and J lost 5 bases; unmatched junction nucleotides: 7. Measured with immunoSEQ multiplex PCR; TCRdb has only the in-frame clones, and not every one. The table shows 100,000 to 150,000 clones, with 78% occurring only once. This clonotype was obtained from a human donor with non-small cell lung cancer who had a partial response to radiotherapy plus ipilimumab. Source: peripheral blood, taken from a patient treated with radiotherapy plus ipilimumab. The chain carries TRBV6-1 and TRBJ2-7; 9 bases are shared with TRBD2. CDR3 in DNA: TGTGCCAGCCGGCTAGCGGGAAGTCACGAGCAGTACGTC. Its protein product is CASRLAGSHEQYV.